Presented here are 15 T cell receptor beta chains from one specimen sequenced in a study of T cells in Graves' hyperthyroidism and ophthalmopathy. The source material, RNA transcripts, was used to amplify TCR beta CDR3 regions. During a first-round RT-PCR of the TCR CDR3, the HTBI primer set was used. One entry per CDR3 protein, called by TCRdb with MiXCR from the multiplex PCR reads. This table has about 400,000 distinct CDR3 sequences, approximately 15% appearing once. The sample comprised blood. The receptors here all came from a young man with Graves' ophthalmopathy.

CDR3 sequence reads: CSVPGHGQGSRTEAFF. The CDR3 nucleotides are TGCAGCGTTCCCGGTCATGGACAGGGGAGTCGGACTGAAGCTTTCTTT. The chain recombines TRBV29-1 with TRBJ1-1; 9 bases are shared with TRBD1. Looked up from germline, CDR1 is SQVTM and CDR2 is ANQGSEA. The trim removed 5 bases at V and 5 bases at J, leaving 15 bases unmatched. The CDR3 totals 16 residues.

Many counts were recorded for this clonotype. This chain connects TRBV27 to TRBJ2-1, with 13 positions matching TRBD2. This CDR3 comprises 17 residues. From germline, CDR1 is MNHEY and CDR2 SMNVEV (reference sequence). V shed 8 bases and J 2 bases; nucleotides not matched to a gene: 9. The CDR3 nucleotides are TGTGCCAGCTCCACTAGCGGGAGGGCCCCCACCTACAATGAGCAGTTCTTC. Protein: CASSTSGRAPTYNEQFF.

The CDR3 nucleotides are TGTGCCTGGAGGTGGGGGGAAGTCGGCGAGCAGTACTTC. Its protein product is CAWRWGEVGEQYF. V usage is TRBV30 and J usage is TRBJ2-7, with TRBD2 as a possible D gene (6 bases). CDR3 size: 13 residues. CDR1 is GTSNPN, CDR2 SVGIG, per germline (reference sequence). Trimming took off 3 bases at V and 6 bases at J, with 15 bases between the two ends.

This clonotype was counted many times. This rearrangement joins TRBV2 to TRBJ2-1; weak D call: TRBD1 (6 bases). The CDR3 spans 17 residues. V lost 0 bases to trimming and J lost 1 base, with 13 bases between them. Germline V gene data show CDR1 as SNHLY and CDR2 as FYNNEI. In nucleotides, the CDR3 is TGTGCCAGCAGTGAAGCCTGGACAGTAATTTCCTACAATGAGCAGTTCTTC. Translating gives CASSEAWTVISYNEQFF.

This clonotype came up a few times. V gene TRBV10-3 combines with J gene TRBJ1-5; tentative D call: TRBD1 (5 bases). V lost 8 bases to trimming and J lost 3 bases, with 11 bases between them. Germline assignment: CDR1 ENHRY and CDR2 SYGVKD. This CDR3 is 13 amino acids long. The CDR3 is CAIRRDLNQPQHF. The CDR3 region has the DNA TGTGCCATCCGAAGGGACCTCAATCAGCCCCAGCATTTT.

This clonotype was counted a single time. A read error may account for a junction end that differs from germline. The rearrangement uses TRBV28 and TRBJ1-6; 7 bases are shared with TRBD1. Looked up from germline, CDR1 is MDHEN and CDR2 is SYDVKM. The CDR3 covers 15 residues. CDR3 in DNA: TGTGCCAGCAGTTCCCAGGGGGTATATATTTCACCCCTCCACTTT. Encoded protein: CASSSQGVYISPLHF.

The table lists this clonotype with a few counts. J is TRBJ2-2 and V is TRBV11-3, with D unclear. Germline loops: CDR1 SGHNT, CDR2 YENEEA. V was cut by 3 bases and J by 6 bases, with 8 bases left in between. This CDR3 has 13 amino acids. The CDR3 is CASSFGIAGELFF. The DNA of the CDR3 is TGTGCCAGCAGCTTTGGAATCGCCGGGGAGCTGTTTTTT.

This clonotype was counted at least ten times. V and J are TRBV3-1 and TRBJ1-6; the match to TRBD1 covers 7 bases. Trimming cost V 2 bases and J 7 bases; bases outside gene matches: 5. The germline V gene has CDR1 LGHDT and CDR2 YNNKEL (reference sequence). This CDR3 spans 15 amino acids. CDR3 coding DNA: TGTGCCAGCAGCCAACCGACAGGGTGGAATTCACCCCTCCACTTT. Its protein is CASSQPTGWNSPLHF. Full variable domain (missing parts from reference TRBV3-1 and TRBJ1-6): DTAVSQTPKYLVTQMGNDKSIKCEQNLGHDTMYWYKQDSKKFLKIMFSYNNKELIINETVPNRFSPKSPDKAHLNLHINSLELGDSAVYFCASSQPTGWNSPLHFGNGTRLTVT.

This clonotype showed up many times. The rearrangement links TRBV6-1 to TRBJ2-7; possibly TRBD1 for D (5 bases). Germline V gives CDR1 MNHNS, CDR2 SASEGT. The germline V and J ends were trimmed by 1 base and 2 bases, with 12 bases remaining between them. This CDR3 has 15 amino acids. CDR3 in amino acids: CASSEESRVAYEQYF. The CDR3, as DNA: TGTGCCAGCAGTGAAGAAAGCAGGGTCGCCTACGAGCAGTACTTC.

This clonotype was detected ten times or more. The chain has TRBV3-1 and TRBJ2-3; 10 bases match TRBD1. The trim removed 1 base at V and 5 bases at J, leaving 3 bases unmatched. This CDR3 has 15 amino acids. CDR1 and CDR2 (germline): LGHDT, YNNKEL (reference sequence). DNA of the CDR3: TGTGCCAGCAGCCAAGTGGGACAGGGGAAAGATACGCAGTATTTT. This sequence encodes CASSQVGQGKDTQYF.

V and J are TRBV10-2 and TRBJ2-7; D gene unclear. The CDR3 spans 13 residues. Germline values: CDR1 WSHSY, CDR2 SAAADI. Trimming removed 2 bases from V and 4 bases from J, with 9 bases in between. The chain's CDR3 is CASSETTEYEQYF. As DNA, the CDR3 is TGCGCCAGCAGTGAGACTACAGAGTACGAGCAGTACTTC.

This clonotype was counted ten times or more. The chain combines TRBV7-2 with TRBJ2-3, with 9 bases lining up with TRBD2. CDR3 length: 20 residues. The ends lost 4 bases at V and 6 bases at J; junction bases unmatched: 23. Germline V gene data show CDR1 as SGHTA and CDR2 as FQGNSA. In DNA, the CDR3 is TGTGCCAGCAGCTGGGGGGAGGATAGCGGGAGAGGCCTTTGGCTGGATACGCAGTATTTT. Residues: CASSWGEDSGRGLWLDTQYF.

Many counts were recorded for this clonotype. The chain links TRBV2 to TRBJ2-3; 9 bases align to TRBD2. The germline V gene has CDR1 SNHLY and CDR2 FYNNEI. This CDR3 comprises 15 residues. Trimming took 4 bases from V and 1 from J; bases not matched to a gene: 3. The chain's CDR3 is CASSGEREGTDTQYF. CDR3 in DNA: TGTGCCAGCAGTGGCGAGCGGGAGGGCACAGATACGCAGTATTTT.

This clonotype appeared many times. The junction and the germline gene differ at one end; a read error may be behind it. V and J are TRBV20-1 and TRBJ1-5; 8 bases align to TRBD1. Germline V gene data show CDR1 as DFQATT and CDR2 as SNEGSKA (reference sequence). The CDR3 contains 14 residues. CDR3 bases: TGCAGTTCTAGCTGGGACAGGTGTAAGGAGCCCCAGCATTTT. Its translation: CSSSWDRCKEPQHF.

Ten or more counts support this clonotype. The chain joins TRBV18 to TRBJ1-3, with D unresolved. This CDR3 is 17 amino acids long. Germline values: CDR1 KGHSH, CDR2 LQKENI. Trimming took off 0 bases at V and 0 bases at J, with 12 bases between the two ends. CDR3 DNA: TGTGCCAGCTCACCACCGAGTGTCCGCCTCTCTGGAAACACCATATATTTT. Translated, it gives CASSPPSVRLSGNTIYF.